The 29 T cell receptor beta chains reported below all come from one sample, sequenced in a study of blood T cell repertoires in COVID-19. Some clones are missing from TCRdb's copy, which holds only in-frame ones; the method was immunoSEQ multiplex PCR. This repertoire shows 73,000 or so clones, 83% found once; its top ten account for about 6%. Sequencing used peripheral blood. The receptors here all came from a woman in her sixties or seventies with acute or convalescent COVID-19.

DNA of the CDR3: TGTGCCAGCAGCCCGGGACAGGCGGAGACCCAGTACTTC. Its translation: CASSPGQAETQYF. This chain uses TRBV5-6 with TRBJ2-5, with 8 positions matching TRBD1. Per the germline V gene, CDR1 is SGHDT and CDR2 is YYEEEE. The CDR3 consists of 13 residues. J gave up 5 bases and V 4 bases, and 4 bases lay outside the gene matches.

The chain carries TRBV18 and TRBJ2-7; no clear D gene. The CDR3 has 14 amino acids. The ends were cut back, 3 bases at V and 3 bases at J, with 12 bases in the middle. Germline V CDR1 and CDR2: KGHSH, LQKENI. CDR3 sequence: CASSPKTTSYEQYF. The CDR3 DNA reads TGTGCCAGCTCACCTAAGACAACGAGCTACGAGCAGTACTTC.

The V and J genes are TRBV14 and TRBJ2-1; 9 bases map to TRBD2. V shed 0 bases and J 10 bases; nucleotides not matched to a gene: 13. Germline values: CDR1 SGHDN, CDR2 FVKESK. The CDR3 contains 17 residues. CDR3 bases: TGTGCCAGCAGCCAAGATCTCTTGGGCGGGGGGGCTTTCGAGCAGTTCTTC. Its protein is CASSQDLLGGGAFEQFF.

This clone was seen a handful of times. The chain carries TRBV3-1 (or the pseudogene TRBV3-2) and TRBJ2-7; 10 bases agree with TRBD1. Trimming cost V 0 bases and J 5 bases; bases outside gene matches: 10. CDR1 is LGHDT, CDR2 YNNKEL, per germline (reference sequence). This CDR3 is 17 amino acids long. The CDR3 loop is CASSQDLGQGWRNEQYF. The CDR3 DNA sequence: TGTGCCAGCAGCCAAGACCTGGGACAGGGGTGGAGAAACGAGCAGTACTTC.

CDR3 in amino acids: CASSPGTGVHEQYF. In DNA, the CDR3 is TGCGCCAGCAGCCCCGGGACAGGGGTACACGAGCAGTACTTC. The V gene is TRBV5-1, the J gene TRBJ2-7; TRBD1 matches 10 bases. In germline, CDR1 is SGHRS, CDR2 YFSETQ. The CDR3 runs 14 residues. V lost 4 bases, J lost 5 bases, and 6 bases stayed unmatched.

The chain links TRBV5-6 to TRBJ1-1; 8 positions match TRBD1. In germline, CDR1 is SGHDT, CDR2 YYEEEE. The CDR3 runs to 13 residues. V lost 6 bases, J lost 5 bases, and 6 bases stayed unmatched. The CDR3 loop reads CASTSTGVTEAFF. The CDR3 DNA sequence: TGTGCCAGCACCTCGACAGGGGTGACTGAAGCTTTCTTT.

The chain is built from TRBV9 and TRBJ2-7, with D maybe TRBD1 (5 bases). Trimming removed 3 bases at V and 3 bases at J, with 22 bases between. Germline values: CDR1 SGDLS, CDR2 YYNGEE. This CDR3 is built from 17 residues. As DNA, the CDR3 is TGTGCCAGCAGCGACGGGCGGTTCGGTGGGGCCGACTACGAGCAGTACTTC. This codes for CASSDGRFGGADYEQYF.

V and J are TRBV10-2 and TRBJ1-1; weak D call: TRBD1 (5 bases). Germline V CDR1 and CDR2: WSHSY, SAAADI. The ends were cut back, 2 bases at V and 6 bases at J, with 13 bases in the middle. The CDR3 totals 14 residues. This CDR3 reads CASSELGGKAEAFF. CDR3 DNA: TGCGCCAGCAGTGAGCTCGGGGGAAAGGCTGAAGCTTTCTTT.

This clone came up once. V is TRBV3-1 (or the pseudogene TRBV3-2) and J is TRBJ1-1; TRBD1 might be the D (5 bases). Trimming shortened V by 5 bases and J by 1 base, and 11 bases separated the two germline ends. This CDR3 region has 14 residues. CDR1 is LGHDT and CDR2 is YNNKEL in the germline V gene (reference sequence). The CDR3 spells CASSFQGGNTEAFF. The CDR3 DNA reads as TGTGCCAGCAGCTTTCAGGGTGGGAACACTGAAGCTTTCTTT.

The V call is TRBV5-5, the J call TRBJ1-2, with 10 bases lining up with TRBD1. This CDR3 has 14 amino acids. Germline V CDR1 and CDR2: SGHKS, YYEKEE (reference sequence). Trimming took 0 bases from V and 10 from J; bases not matched to a gene: 6. This CDR3 is CASSLVGTGDSYTF. The CDR3 bases are TGTGCCAGCAGCTTGGTTGGGACAGGGGATTCCTACACCTTC.

Concerning this clone itself: One junction end disagrees with the germline gene, perhaps due to a read error. This chain connects TRBV24-1 to TRBJ1-3; D is perhaps TRBD1 (5 bases). Germline CDR1 and CDR2: KGHDR and SFDVKD. The CDR3 runs 14 residues. CDR3 in amino acids: CATSDHDRTWGVSF. The CDR3, as DNA: TGTGCCACCAGTGACCACGACAGAACCTGGGGGGTTTCGTTT.

The chain joins TRBV19 to TRBJ2-7, with TRBD2 matching over 11 bases. The J segment lost 3 bases and the V segment lost 5 bases, leaving 12 bases of the junction unmatched. Germline assignment: CDR1 LNHDA and CDR2 SQIVND (reference sequence). The CDR3 spans 17 residues. The CDR3 region is CASSLRLPGTSGYEQYF. The CDR3 nucleotides read TGTGCCAGTAGTCTACGACTGCCCGGGACTAGCGGCTACGAGCAGTACTTC.

This clone was counted only a few times. This chain joins TRBV12-3 or TRBV12-4 and TRBJ1-1; perhaps TRBD1 as D (6 bases). V lost 2 bases and J 7 bases, leaving 11 bases between the germline ends. This CDR3 contains 13 residues. The CDR3 spells CASSLSGGNEAFF. In nucleotides, the CDR3 is TGTGCCAGCAGTTTATCTGGGGGCAATGAAGCTTTCTTT.

This clone was seen many times. V is TRBV5-1 and J is TRBJ2-7; TRBD1 agrees at 9 bases. The CDR3 has 17 amino acids. Per the germline V gene, CDR1 is SGHRS and CDR2 is YFSETQ. The J segment lost 3 bases and the V segment lost 3 bases, leaving 13 bases of the junction unmatched. The CDR3 DNA reads as TGCGCCAGCAGCTCGGGTAGTGGGACAGGGTTTATCTACGAGCAGTACTTC. It encodes CASSSGSGTGFIYEQYF.

The V gene is TRBV9, the J gene TRBJ2-3, with 8 bases that match TRBD2. CDR1 SGDLS and CDR2 YYNGEE come from the germline V gene. The CDR3 runs to 16 residues. Trimming took 3 bases from V and 8 from J; bases not matched to a gene: 14. The CDR3 loop reads CASSGLYGGDYATQYF. CDR3 DNA: TGTGCCAGCAGCGGCCTCTACGGGGGGGACTATGCTACGCAGTATTTT.

This chain connects TRBV10-2 to TRBJ1-4, with D maybe TRBD1 (5 bases). V dropped 6 bases and J dropped 7 bases, with 18 bases sitting between them. Germline CDR1 is WSHSY and CDR2 is SAAADI. CDR3 length equals 15 residues. This chain's CDR3 is CASSVTGVWGEKLFF. CDR3 in DNA: TGCGCCAGCAGCGTAACAGGAGTTTGGGGTGAAAAACTGTTTTTT.

The chain joins TRBV25-1 to TRBJ2-7; maybe TRBD1 (6 bases). The germline V gene has CDR1 MGHDK and CDR2 SYGVNS. There are 12 residues in the CDR3. V lost 2 bases, J lost 4 bases, and 6 bases lay in between. The CDR3 DNA reads as TGTGCCAGCAGTGAACAGGGGTACGAGCAGTACTTC. It encodes CASSEQGYEQYF.

The chain combines TRBV27 with TRBJ1-5; D remains ambiguous. The germline V and J ends were trimmed by 2 bases and 2 bases, with 16 bases remaining between them. Germline CDR1 is MNHEY and CDR2 is SMNVEV (reference sequence). This CDR3 has 17 amino acids. The DNA for the CDR3 is TGTGCCAGCAGTTTAGGGCTCAGTACAAAGGGCAATCAGCCCCAGCATTTT. Its translation is CASSLGLSTKGNQPQHF.

V gene TRBV19 combines with J gene TRBJ2-1; a weak D match, TRBD1 (6 bases). Germline V gene lookup returns CDR1 LNHDA and CDR2 SQIVND (reference sequence). Trimming removed 1 base from V and 8 bases from J, with 12 bases in between. This CDR3 comprises 14 residues. CDR3 DNA sequence: TGTGCCAGTAGTATAGGGCAGGGGTGGGATGAGCAGTTCTTC. Translating it yields CASSIGQGWDEQFF.

J is TRBJ2-5 and V is TRBV6-1; a possible D gene is TRBD1 (6 bases). Germline CDR1 is MNHNS and CDR2 is SASEGT. The CDR3 runs 14 residues. The germline V and J ends were trimmed by 6 bases and 5 bases, with 16 bases remaining between them. CDR3 nucleotides: TGTGCCAGCAGCCTCTACAGGGAAGGCGAGACCCAGTACTTC. It translates to CASSLYREGETQYF.

J is TRBJ2-7 and V is TRBV20-1; D is unclear. Between the trimmed V and J ends, which lost 0 bases and 10 bases, there was a span of 10 bases. The CDR3 is 11 residues long. CDR1 DFQATT and CDR2 SNEGSKA come from the germline V gene (reference sequence). CDR3 DNA: TGCAGTGCTAGAGATAGGAGTATTCAGTACTTC. Its translation: CSARDRSIQYF.

This chain uses TRBV6-5 with TRBJ1-5, with TRBD1 matching 7 bases. Unmatched junction bases numbered 7, after V lost 7 bases and J lost 1 base. This CDR3 region has 15 residues. Germline V gives CDR1 MNHEY, CDR2 SVGAGI. CDR3 sequence reads: CASNRDRVSNQPQHF. The DNA for the CDR3 is TGTGCCAGCAATAGGGACAGAGTGAGCAATCAGCCCCAGCATTTT.

The genes are TRBV25-1 and TRBJ1-1; D not certain. The germline CDR1 and CDR2 sequences are MGHDK and SYGVNS. The V and J ends lost 1 base and 2 bases respectively, with 5 bases between them. This CDR3 spans 13 amino acids. CDR3: CASSESGNTEAFF. The CDR3 DNA sequence: TGTGCCAGCAGTGAATCAGGTAACACTGAAGCTTTCTTT.

This clone has just one count. The V and J genes are TRBV3-1 (or the pseudogene TRBV3-2) and TRBJ2-7, with TRBD1 identical over 9 bases. V lost 0 bases to trimming and J lost 4 bases; unmatched junction nucleotides: 7. This CDR3 region has 16 residues. Germline V lookup: CDR1 LGHDT, CDR2 YNNKEL (reference sequence). The CDR3 region is CASSQERTGVGYEQYF. The CDR3 DNA reads TGTGCCAGCAGCCAAGAGCGGACAGGGGTAGGGTACGAGCAGTACTTC.

V usage is TRBV11-2 and J usage is TRBJ1-1, with D possibly matching TRBD1 (5 bases). The V gene lost 5 bases and the J gene lost 5 bases, with 12 bases spanning the gap. Germline V gives CDR1 SGHAT, CDR2 FQNNGV. The length of the CDR3 is 13 residues. For the CDR3, the DNA is TGTGCCAGCAGCGAAGTACGGGGGACTGAAGCTTTCTTT. Amino acids: CASSEVRGTEAFF. The full variable domain, in which reference TRBV11-2 and TRBJ1-1 provide the parts outside the CDR3, is EAGVAQSPRYKIIEKRQSVAFWCNPISGHATLYWYQQILGQGPKLLIQFQNNGVVDDSQLPKDRFSAERLKGVDSTLKIQPAKLEDSAVYLCASSEVRGTEAFFGQGTRLTVV.

The V gene is TRBV4-2, the J gene TRBJ2-1, with 7 positions matching TRBD2. The trim removed 0 bases at V and 8 bases at J, leaving 13 bases unmatched. The CDR3 extends over 17 amino acids. Looked up from germline, CDR1 is LGHNA and CDR2 is YNFKEQ. CDR3 nucleotides: TGTGCCAGCAGCCAAGATTTGGGGGGGGGAAAGTTCGATGAGCAGTTCTTC. Residues: CASSQDLGGGKFDEQFF.

The CDR3 loop is CAWSPPPSSYNEQFF. The DNA for the CDR3 is TGTGCCTGGAGTCCCCCGCCCAGCTCCTACAATGAGCAGTTCTTC. The V call is TRBV30, the J call TRBJ2-1; the D is unclear. Trimming cost V 2 bases and J 0 bases, with 11 bases left between them. The CDR3 consists of 15 residues. Germline CDR1 reads GTSNPN; CDR2 reads SVGIG (reference sequence).

V and J are TRBV29-1 and TRBJ1-6, with TRBD1 matching 10 bases. The ends lost 8 bases at V and 9 bases at J; junction bases unmatched: 7. Germline values: CDR1 SQVTM, CDR2 ANQGSEA. The length of the CDR3 is 13 residues. The CDR3: CSTRDRGVSPLHF. CDR3 sequence (DNA): TGCAGCACCCGGGACAGGGGAGTTTCACCCCTCCACTTT.

This chain uses TRBV19 with TRBJ1-2; D possibly corresponds to TRBD1 (5 bases). The CDR3 runs 14 residues. V was clipped by 4 bases and J by 3 bases, with 12 bases between them. CDR1 and CDR2 from the germline V gene are LNHDA and SQIVND (reference sequence). The CDR3 bases are TGTGCCAGTAGTACTCGCGGGACGGACTATGGCTACACCTTC. It encodes CASSTRGTDYGYTF.